The 20 T cell receptor beta chains given below trace back to one sample, sequenced in a study of T cells after yellow fever vaccination. TCRdb redid the calling of the 5' RACE reads with MiXCR, one entry per CDR3 protein. This repertoire shows 90,000 to 150,000 distinct CDR3 sequences, approximately 7.1% found once; its top ten account for 2.5% to 3%. The specimen comprised CD4+ T cells sorted from PBMCs, sampled about 49 days after the first yellow fever vaccination. These receptor sequences come from a man between 18 and 29 years old who received the YFV17D yellow fever vaccine.

This clonotype was recorded many times. The chain joins TRBV6-5 to TRBJ2-7; possibly TRBD2 for D (5 bases). Trimming took off 3 bases at V and 2 bases at J, with 14 bases between the two ends. Germline CDR1 is MNHEY and CDR2 is SVGAGI. This CDR3 has 15 amino acids. The CDR3 reads CASSYSGILTYEQYF. CDR3 bases: TGTGCCAGCAGTTATTCCGGGATCCTAACCTACGAGCAGTACTTC.

V usage is TRBV7-2 and J usage is TRBJ2-7; D gene unclear. Deletions cut 5 bases from V and 7 bases from J, with 18 bases between. The CDR3 runs to 14 residues. The germline V gene encodes CDR1 SGHTA and CDR2 FQGNSA. The CDR3 sequence: CASSGSAGPWEQYF. The DNA of the CDR3 is TGTGCCAGCAGCGGGTCGGCCGGGCCGTGGGAGCAGTACTTC.

In the case of this clonotype: A much larger clone lies a single base off, so this may be a read error. V usage is TRBV20-1 and J usage is TRBJ1-4; possible D gene TRBD1, 5 bases. CDR3 size: 13 residues. Germline-derived CDR1 and CDR2 are DFQATT and SNEGSKA (reference sequence). V lost 7 bases and J lost 4, with 13 bases in between. CDR3 DNA sequence: TGCAGTGTTCTCCGGGACCGTAATGAAAAACTGTTTTTT. Its translation: CSVLRDRNEKLFF.

Only a few counts were recorded for this clonotype. This chain connects TRBV5-1 to TRBJ2-7; weak D call: TRBD2 (6 bases). Trimming removed 0 bases from V and 3 bases from J, with 16 bases in between. The CDR3 is made up of 16 amino acids. Germline lookup yields CDR1 SGHRS and CDR2 YFSETQ. CDR3 in amino acids: CASSLAGVEEFYEQYF. As DNA, the CDR3 is TGCGCCAGCAGCTTGGCGGGGGTCGAAGAATTCTACGAGCAGTACTTC.

In its sample, this clonotype was seen many times. The J gene is TRBJ2-3, the V gene TRBV7-2, with 10 positions matching TRBD1. The CDR3 runs 14 residues. V lost 7 bases, J lost 4 bases, and 5 bases stayed unmatched. From germline, CDR1 is SGHTA and CDR2 FQGNSA. The CDR3 is CASNDRGRADTQYF. DNA of the CDR3: TGTGCCAGCAACGACAGGGGGCGCGCAGATACGCAGTATTTT.

This clonotype was found a few times. The CDR3 loop reads CASTPSGPLLTGELFF. The CDR3 DNA reads as TGTGCCAGCACCCCGAGCGGACCTCTTCTCACCGGGGAGCTGTTTTTT. The rearrangement links TRBV12-3 or TRBV12-4 to TRBJ2-2, with TRBD2 as a possible D gene (5 bases). V was pared by 7 bases and J by 4 bases, with 19 bases between. The length of the CDR3 is 16 residues.

Ten or more counts support this clonotype. The chain combines TRBV5-1 with TRBJ2-3; 9 bases match TRBD2. The CDR3 spans 17 residues. The germline gives CDR1 SGHRS, CDR2 YFSETQ. J was trimmed by 2 bases and V by 9 bases; bases with no gene match: 16. CDR3 sequence: CATYGVAGAVFTDTQYF. The CDR3 nucleotides read TGCGCCACATACGGGGTAGCGGGGGCCGTATTCACAGATACGCAGTATTTT.

The sample holds one count of this clonotype. Relative to the germline gene, one junction end is altered; a read error may explain this. This chain joins TRBV5-1 and TRBJ1-5, with D tentatively TRBD1 (5 bases). Germline values: CDR1 SGHRS, CDR2 YFSETQ. This CDR3 contains 17 residues. CDR3 sequence (DNA): TGCGCCAGCAGCCCGGATAGTAGGGACTCAGGCAAGCAGCCCCAGCATTTT. Encoded protein: CASSPDSRDSGKQPQHF.

This clonotype was observed many times. The V gene is TRBV15, the J gene TRBJ2-1, with 9 bases matching TRBD1. This CDR3 has 16 residues. Germline V gene lookup returns CDR1 LNHNV and CDR2 YYDKDF (reference sequence). The V and J ends lost 1 base and 7 bases, in that order; junction bases with no gene match: 8. The CDR3 DNA follows: TGTGCCACCAGCAGAGCAAGGGGACAGGGCGATAATGAGCAGTTCTTC. Translation gives CATSRARGQGDNEQFF.

This clonotype was recorded at least ten times. The rearrangement joins TRBV14 to TRBJ2-1; 12 bases are shared with TRBD2. Germline CDR1 reads SGHDN; CDR2 reads FVKESK. CDR3 size: 16 residues. The J segment lost 8 bases and the V segment lost 5 bases, leaving 10 bases of the junction unmatched. Here the CDR3 DNA reads TGTGCCAGCAGCAGGCTAGCGGGGGGGCCTTACCATGAGCAGTTCTTC. This sequence encodes CASSRLAGGPYHEQFF.

A remark on this clonotype: This clone may be a read error of a much larger clone one base away. The V gene is TRBV3-1, the J gene TRBJ2-7, with D possibly being TRBD2 (6 bases). The V gene's germline CDR1 is LGHDT and CDR2 YNNKEL (reference sequence). The length of the CDR3 is 15 residues. Trimming cost V 4 bases and J 3 bases, with 16 bases left between them. CDR3 DNA: TGTGCCAGCAGCCCCCCGGCACTAGCTGGCTACGAGCAGTACTTC. As protein: CASSPPALAGYEQYF.

This clonotype was picked up many times. V gene TRBV4-1 combines with J gene TRBJ1-2, with D possibly matching TRBD1 (6 bases). The CDR3 length is 15 residues. V lost 0 bases and J 4 bases, leaving 12 bases between the germline ends. Germline V gene lookup returns CDR1 MGHRA and CDR2 YSYEKL. The chain's CDR3 is CASSQDTGTPYGYTF. CDR3 sequence (DNA): TGCGCCAGCAGCCAAGATACAGGGACCCCCTATGGCTACACCTTC.

This clonotype has more than one count but fewer than ten. The genes are TRBV9 and TRBJ2-5; D is unclear. The V end was cut by 0 bases, the J end by 3 bases, with 18 bases between. This CDR3 has 17 amino acids. The V gene's germline CDR1 is SGDLS and CDR2 YYNGEE. In nucleotides, the CDR3 is TGTGCCAGCAGCGTAGGAGGTTTTGGGGATGGGAAAGAGACCCAGTACTTC. Protein: CASSVGGFGDGKETQYF. Based on the CDR3 plus reference TRBV9 and TRBJ2-5, the full variable domain is DSGVTQTPKHLITATGQRVTLRCSPRSGDLSVYWYQQSLDQGLQFLIQYYNGEERAKGNILERFSAQQFPDLHSELNLSSLELGDSALYFCASSVGGFGDGKETQYFGPGTRLLVL.

At least ten counts were recorded for this clonotype. The chain has TRBV7-9 and TRBJ2-5; 7 nucleotides agree with TRBD1. Germline trimming cut 2 bases from V and 5 bases from J; bases unmatched to any gene: 11. The CDR3 totals 16 residues. From germline, CDR1 is SEHNR and CDR2 FQNEAQ (reference sequence). CDR3 nucleotide sequence: TGTGCCAGCAGCTTATTAAGGGATCTAGGGGGCGAGACCCAGTACTTC. This translates into CASSLLRDLGGETQYF.

For this clonotype: A much larger clone sits a single nucleotide away, making a read error possible. The CDR3 sequence is CSAMGQGNQPHHF. The CDR3 region has the DNA TGCAGTGCTATGGGACAGGGGAATCAGCCCCATCATTTT. This chain joins TRBV20-1 and TRBJ1-5, with 10 bases matching TRBD1. The germline gives CDR1 DFQATT, CDR2 SNEGSKA (reference sequence). The CDR3 runs 13 residues.

This clonotype occurred many times. V usage is TRBV4-3 and J usage is TRBJ1-6; 7 nucleotides align to TRBD1. V lost 3 bases, J lost 8 bases, and 7 bases stayed unmatched. Per the germline V gene, CDR1 is LGHNA and CDR2 is YSLEER. There are 15 residues in the CDR3. The CDR3 coding sequence is TGCGCCAGCAGCCACGGTGGCCAGGGGGATTCACCCCTCCACTTT. Encoded protein: CASSHGGQGDSPLHF.

This clonotype appeared many times. CDR3: CASSLSRVGGTEAFF. CDR3 bases: TGTGCCAGCAGCTTAAGCAGGGTCGGAGGCACTGAAGCTTTCTTT. This sequence joins TRBV7-9 and TRBJ1-1; perhaps TRBD1 as D (5 bases). The CDR3 is 15 residues long. Trimming took 2 bases from V and 4 from J, leaving 14 bases between them. Germline CDR1 is SEHNR and CDR2 is FQNEAQ (reference sequence).

This sequence joins TRBV29-1 and TRBJ2-7; D gene uncertain. V shed 4 bases and J shed 5 bases, with 9 bases lying between them. Germline V gene data show CDR1 as SQVTM and CDR2 as ANQGSEA. The CDR3 totals 11 residues. The CDR3 DNA reads as TGCAGCGTTGGTTGGGGTGACGAGCAGTACGTC. This codes for CSVGWGDEQYV.

This clonotype has a single count. A much more abundant neighbour one base away suggests this may be a read error. The V gene is TRBV6-1, the J gene TRBJ2-3; the D call may be TRBD1 or TRBD2 (5 bases each). Germline CDR1 and CDR2: MNHNS and SASEGT. The V gene lost 8 bases and the J gene lost 5 bases, with 23 bases spanning the gap. CDR3 size: 16 residues. Here the CDR3 DNA reads TGTGCCAGCCCAAGAAGTAGGTCTAGCAGGGAAGATACGCAGTATTTT. It specifies CASPRSRSSREDTQYF.

This clonotype was seen repeatedly, ten times or more. Germline is not matched at one junction end, which may reflect a read error. This chain connects TRBV11-2 to TRBJ1-4; TRBD1 aligns across 7 bases. From germline, CDR1 is SGHAT and CDR2 FQNNGV. This CDR3 region has 11 residues. CDR3 sequence (DNA): TGTGCCAGCAGCTCAGCCGGGACAGAACATTTT. Translated: CASSSAGTEHF.